This T cell receptor (beta chain) was captured by sequencing in a study of T-cell memory formation after mild COVID-19. TCRdb ran MiXCR on the 5' RACE reads and lists one entry per CDR3 protein. The sample lists about 210,000 distinct CDR3 sequences, roughly a tenth occurring once. V gave up 3 bases and J gave up 6 bases, with 11 bases separating them. Germline V gene data show CDR1 as DFQATT and CDR2 as SNEGSKA (reference sequence). The CDR3 length is 12 residues. The chain is built from TRBV20-1 and TRBJ1-2; a weak D match, TRBD1 (5 bases). The sequence was obtained from a man younger than 35 who had mild COVID-19 (a few samples of this study predate the infection). Cell type and time point are not known. Sequenced input: PBMCs or a T cell subset sorted from them (not recorded which). CDR3 nucleotide sequence: TGCAGTGCTAGGGGTACAGGAGATGGCTACACCTTC. Translating it yields CSARGTGDGYTF.